This TCR beta chain comes out of a study of blood T cell repertoires in COVID-19. Study information: Sites in the United States, Italy and Spain provided acute and convalescent COVID-19 samples.

Sequenced by immunoSEQ multiplex PCR; TCRdb stores in-frame clones only, minus some. In the table there are some 270,000 clones, about 85% of which are singletons. V lost 2 bases, J lost 5 bases, and 9 bases lay in between. Germline values: CDR1 MNHEY, CDR2 SVGAGI. The CDR3 is 13 amino acids. Input material: PBMCs or T cells enriched from blood (not recorded which). The rearrangement uses TRBV6-5 and TRBJ1-1; the D gene is possibly TRBD1 (5 bases). The source is a woman in her fifties or sixties who had been exposed to COVID-19. As DNA, the CDR3 is TGTGCCAGCAGTTACGGGGGGAGGACTGAAGCTTTCTTT. Amino acids: CASSYGGRTEAFF.